This T cell receptor (beta chain) derives from a study of identifying expanded T cells in peripheral blood. To note about this clone: What it recognizes is unknown.

Healthy donors had no documented immune events, such as infections, while sampled. The CDR3 contains 16 residues. Germline CDR1 and CDR2: SGHVS and FQNEAQ. Unmatched junction bases numbered 7, after V lost 4 bases and J lost 5 bases. Study conclusions and caveats: Over two and four weeks, about 16 and 19 clones changed, versus 1.2 between replicates. Variance in clone template counts between roughly 2-week samples significantly increased with total template count across all healthy donors.

TCRdb keeps only in-frame clones here, not all; method: immunoSEQ multiplex PCR. The sample includes over 85,000 clones, approximately 90% seen only once; the top ten take around 14%. The sample comprised blood. The chain uses TRBV7-8 and TRBJ2-2, with 10 bases fitting TRBD2. The clonotype was recovered from a person between 18 and 70 years old in good health. The CDR3: CASSSPGLARTGELFF. The CDR3 DNA reads as TGTGCCAGCAGCTCTCCGGGACTAGCGAGGACCGGGGAGCTGTTTTTT.